Included here is one T cell receptor beta chain sequence, with context. Its antigen is currently not known. Per-base quality was not reported, and no clone a single base away is much larger than it. This sample is part of a study of memory CD4+ T cells and cytomegalovirus serostatus (dated by TCRdb to between 2018 and 2020). Regarding the research as a whole: The cohort comprised around 35 healthy Belgian adults, 9 CMV seropositive and about 25 CMV seronegative. CD4+ memory TCRbeta repertoires of a Belgian cohort with known cytomegalovirus serostatus were sequenced in order to replicate a published TCR-based CMV serostatus classifier.

A FACSAria II was used to sort memory CD4+ T cells, defined as single viable CD3+CD4+CD8-CD45RO+ cells. CMV serostatus was determined with a Roche Elecsys assay detecting serum IgG against CMV pp150, pp28, p38 and p52. After thawing, total CD4+ T cells were enriched by positive selection with CD4 magnetic microbeads. The samples came from a different study that was designed specifically to examine the CD4+ T cell memory repertoire. Following standard operating procedures, peripheral blood mononuclear cells were isolated and cryopreserved, while serum was kept at -80 degrees C. The staining used CD3-PerCP (BW264/56), CD4-APC (RPA-T4), CD45RO-PE (UCHT1) and CD8-Pacific Orange (3B5) antibodies, and Sytox blue was used to exclude non-viable cells. What the work shows at the level of the full study, not this receptor alone: Unlike the original study, which covered naive and memory CD4+ and CD8+ populations, the Belgian study sequenced only CD4+CD45RO+ memory cells. The results were interpreted as suggesting that the CMV-associated TCR signature is mostly present in the CD4+ memory repertoire. For CMV serostatus prediction, a median bootstrapped AUC of 0.95 was reached with the original framework, and a median bootstrapped AUC of about 0.91 was reached with a US-trained random forest. On the Belgian cohort, the classifier built on the original framework reached a median bootstrapped AUC of roughly 0.94, with a 95% CI of 0.76-1.00. Among the 160 or so previously reported CMV-associated TCRbeta sequences, about 71 showed up in the CD4+ memory repertoires, with each one found in between one and five individuals.

Between the V and J ends, shortened by 3 bases and 0 bases respectively, the junction contains 9 bases. In the germline V gene (reference sequence), CDR1 corresponds to LNHDA and CDR2 to SQIVND. Its CDR3 holds 16 amino acids, cysteine through phenylalanine. The only DNA kept is the CDR3, 48 bases in frame from the first base. Genomic DNA was extracted from sorted cells with the Quick-DNA Microprep Kit. Amplification of TCRbeta DNA was done with the immunoSEQ hsTCRbeta kit, following the protocol from the manufacturer. An Illumina MiSeq instrument was used to sequence the TCRbeta libraries. The authors processed their data as follows. Removing out-of-frame sequences left 2,204,828 distinct TCRbeta sequences, an average of around 70,000 per individual. Each individual was scored by the count of 150 to 200 previously reported CMV-associated TCRbeta sequences and the total productive distinct TCRbeta count. A beta-binomial model was reimplemented in Python, and scikit-learn random forests with default parameters were trained on data from the US cohort. Classifier performance on the Belgian cohort was summarized as median AUC with percentile confidence intervals calculated over 10,000 bootstrap iterations. The immuneACCESS repertoire file appears here via TCRdb, limited to in-frame rearrangements. These files lack a portion of the clones; in checked studies, under half of the deficit traces to unresolved V genes, and the cause of the others is not known. The V and J calls and the clone size are those of that table, but D and trimming were determined from the DNA. Counted in this sample were 65,000 to 95,000 clones; less than 90% of them appeared once. The ten largest clonotypes hold roughly 0.79% of the sample.

This clonotype was sampled from an adult in good health and CMV-seronegative. The V and J segments used are TRBV19 and TRBJ2-6; the D gene is possibly TRBD1 or TRBD2, each agreeing over 5 bases. Specimen: memory CD4+ T cells from blood. For the CDR3, the sequence is CASSMGTFSGANVLTF. In nucleotides, the sequence is TGTGCCAGTAGTATGGGGACCTTCTCTGGGGCCAACGTCCTGACTTTC.